This TCR beta chain originates from a study of T cell responses to AZD1222 COVID-19 vaccine. General study findings and limits: Per reports, nearly half of all spike-specific TCRs target regions that are unmutated in variants. All repertoire sampling was performed exclusively after the peak T cell response. Clonal diversity was possibly underestimated, and the donors were mostly white British, with more females.

As regards this clone: The antigen is unknown.

The assay was immunoSEQ multiplex PCR, and TCRdb's table has in-frame clones only and misses some. Altogether roughly 130,000 clones are present, roughly 90% being singletons, with the ten largest covering roughly 3.9%. There are 15 residues in the CDR3. V gave up 5 bases and J gave up 6 bases, with 18 bases separating them. Germline assignment: CDR1 SGHTA and CDR2 FQGNSA. The clonotype was recovered from an adult who received the AZD1222 COVID-19 vaccine. The sequencing used peripheral blood, collected 28 days after the second AZD1222 dose. The chain recombines TRBV7-2 with TRBJ2-3; perhaps D is TRBD1 or TRBD2 (5 bases each). The CDR3 sequence: CASSPRGAFRDTQYF. The CDR3 DNA sequence: TGTGCCAGCAGCCCGAGGGGTGCTTTCAGGGATACGCAGTATTTT.